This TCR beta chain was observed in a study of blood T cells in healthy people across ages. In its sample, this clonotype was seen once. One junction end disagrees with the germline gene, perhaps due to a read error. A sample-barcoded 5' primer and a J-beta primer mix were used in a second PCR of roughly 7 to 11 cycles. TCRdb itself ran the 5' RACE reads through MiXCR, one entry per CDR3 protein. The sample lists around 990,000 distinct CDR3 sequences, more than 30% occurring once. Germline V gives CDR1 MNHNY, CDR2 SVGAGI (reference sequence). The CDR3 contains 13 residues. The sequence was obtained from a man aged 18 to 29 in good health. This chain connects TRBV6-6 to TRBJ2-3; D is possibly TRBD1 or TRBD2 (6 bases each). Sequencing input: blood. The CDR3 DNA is TGTCCCAGCAAACGGAGGGGGTTCCTGGTAGAGTATTTT. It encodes CPSKRRGFLVEYF.